What follows are 28 T cell receptor beta chains derived from one specimen sequenced in a study of T cells in localized non-small cell lung cancer. Here immunoSEQ multiplex PCR was the method, and the copy in TCRdb shows in-frame clones only, minus some. The sample contains 13,000 to 15,000 clones, around nine tenths of which appear only once. Sequencing was performed on peripheral blood mononuclear cells, taken before any cancer treatment. These receptors all come from a man aged 40 to 70 with stage III lung adenocarcinoma.

The CDR3: CSVEKGLSTDTQYF. CDR3 coding DNA: TGCAGCGTTGAGAAGGGGCTTAGCACAGATACGCAGTATTTT. The chain has TRBV29-1 and TRBJ2-3; possible D gene TRBD1, 5 bases. Trimming left V 3 bases short and J 0 bases short, with 10 bases between. The CDR3 totals 14 residues. CDR1 is SQVTM and CDR2 is ANQGSEA in the germline V gene.

V is TRBV27 and J is TRBJ2-7; tentatively, D is TRBD1 or TRBD2 (7 bases each). This CDR3 contains 14 residues. Trimming left V 6 bases short and J 4 bases short, with 16 bases between. In germline, CDR1 is MNHEY, CDR2 SMNVEV (reference sequence). The CDR3: CASSPRQGGYEQYF. The CDR3 region has the DNA TGTGCCAGCAGCCCCCGACAGGGAGGGTACGAGCAGTACTTC.

J is TRBJ2-2 and V is TRBV27; 11 bases align to TRBD2. The CDR3 totals 15 residues. Germline V CDR1 and CDR2: MNHEY, SMNVEV (reference sequence). Trimming took 6 bases from V and 4 from J; bases not matched to a gene: 4. The CDR3 DNA reads TGTGCCAGCAGCCCACTAGCGGGAGCCACCGGGGAGCTGTTTTTT. Its translation is CASSPLAGATGELFF.

The chain is built from TRBV9 and TRBJ2-7, with TRBD2 identical over 7 bases. The V and J ends lost 0 bases and 5 bases, in that order; junction bases with no gene match: 5. The CDR3 sequence is 14 residues long. Germline-derived CDR1 and CDR2 are SGDLS and YYNGEE. Written as DNA, the CDR3 is TGTGCCAGCAGCGTAGGGGAGGGGACCCACGAGCAGTACTTC. This codes for CASSVGEGTHEQYF.

The sample holds one count of this clone. V usage is TRBV28 and J usage is TRBJ2-1; 10 positions match TRBD2. Germline values: CDR1 MDHEN, CDR2 SYDVKM. V trimming: 7 bases; J trimming: 5 bases; junction bases outside the gene matches: 17. The CDR3 contains 18 residues. CDR3: CASTQLAGGPEGDNEQFF. CDR3 nucleotides: TGTGCCAGCACTCAGTTAGCGGGAGGCCCAGAGGGGGACAATGAGCAGTTCTTC. The whole variable domain, filled in from reference TRBV28 and TRBJ2-1, reads DVKVTQSSRYLVKRTGEKVFLECVQDMDHENMFWYRQDPGLGLRLIYFSYDVKMKEKGDIPEGYSVSREKKERFSLILESASTNQTSMYLCASTQLAGGPEGDNEQFFGPGTRLTVL.

V is TRBV27 and J is TRBJ2-2; 8 bases align to TRBD2. The CDR3 covers 15 residues. V was clipped by 2 bases and J by 5 bases; unmatched bases: 4. The germline gives CDR1 MNHEY, CDR2 SMNVEV (reference sequence). CDR3 residues: CASSLGTRATGELFF. The CDR3 region has the DNA TGTGCCAGCAGTTTAGGGACTAGGGCGACCGGGGAGCTGTTTTTT.

This clone was found a few times. The chain is built from TRBV27 and TRBJ2-3; 9 bases match TRBD2. This CDR3 has 16 residues. With V trimmed by 0 bases and J by 4 bases, 5 bases remained unmatched. CDR1 is MNHEY, CDR2 SMNVEV, per germline (reference sequence). This CDR3 reads CASSLSASGKSDTQYF. CDR3 in DNA: TGTGCCAGCAGTTTATCGGCTAGCGGGAAATCAGATACGCAGTATTTT.

This chain connects TRBV6-1 to TRBJ2-6, with a weak D call TRBD1 (5 bases). CDR1 and CDR2 from the germline V gene are MNHNS and SASEGT. V lost 1 base and J lost 0, with 16 bases in between. The CDR3 totals 19 residues. CDR3: CASSEVGQYMSSGANVLTF. For the CDR3, the DNA is TGTGCCAGCAGTGAAGTGGGGCAATACATGAGCTCTGGGGCCAACGTCCTGACTTTC.

The rearrangement joins TRBV6-5 to TRBJ2-2, with D possibly matching TRBD1 (6 bases). Trimming cost V 2 bases and J 8 bases, with 12 bases left between them. The V gene's germline CDR1 is MNHEY and CDR2 SVGAGI. CDR3 size: 14 residues. CDR3 in DNA: TGTGCCAGCAGTTACGGAACAGGGTCGGGGGAGCTGTTTTTT. This translates into CASSYGTGSGELFF.

The rearrangement joins TRBV11-2 to TRBJ1-6; D gene ambiguous. The CDR3 is made up of 14 amino acids. The germline V gene encodes CDR1 SGHAT and CDR2 FQNNGV. V gave up 1 base and J gave up 13 bases, with 14 bases separating them. The CDR3 spells CASSLVGATHPLHF. The DNA of the CDR3 is TGTGCCAGCAGCTTAGTTGGAGCTACTCATCCCCTCCACTTT.

V gene TRBV27 combines with J gene TRBJ2-7; tentatively, D is TRBD2 (6 bases). The CDR3 length is 15 residues. From germline, CDR1 is MNHEY and CDR2 SMNVEV (reference sequence). The V end was cut by 5 bases, the J end by 5 bases, with 19 bases between. CDR3 DNA sequence: TGTGCCAGCAGTCCCACCGGGACTCTCCTTAACGAGCAGTACTTC. It is translated as CASSPTGTLLNEQYF.

V and J are TRBV7-9 and TRBJ2-1; D could derive from TRBD1 or TRBD2 (5 bases each). V lost 2 bases and J 6 bases, leaving 17 bases between the germline ends. CDR3 size: 16 residues. The germline gives CDR1 SEHNR, CDR2 FQNEAQ (reference sequence). The CDR3, as DNA: TGTGCCAGCAGCTTATTATCCGGGACGCGACTCAATGAGCAGTTCTTC. This encodes CASSLLSGTRLNEQFF. Full variable domain (rest looked up from reference TRBV7-9 and TRBJ2-1): DTGVSQNPRHKITKRGQNVTFRCDPISEHNRLYWYRQTLGQGPEFLTYFQNEAQLEKSRLLSDRFSAERPKGSFSTLEIQRTEQGDSAMYLCASSLLSGTRLNEQFFGPGTRLTVL.

The chain joins TRBV21-1 to TRBJ1-2. TRBV21-1 is a documented pseudogene. CDR3 length: 18 amino acids. CDR3 in DNA: TGTGCCAGCAGTGGGGGGCCCCAGGTTTGGAACACTAACTATGGCTACACCTTC. Its protein is CASSGGPQVWNTNYGYTF.

This chain links TRBV13 with TRBJ2-3; D remains unclear. V shed 0 bases and J shed 4 bases, with 8 bases lying between them. There are 14 residues in the CDR3. Per the germline V gene, CDR1 is PRHDT and CDR2 is FYEKMQ (reference sequence). In DNA form, the CDR3 reads TGTGCCAGCAGCTTAGGGCTAGGCGCAGATACGCAGTATTTT. Translated, it gives CASSLGLGADTQYF.

The CDR3 here is CASSTGGGETQYF. The CDR3, as DNA: TGTGCCAGTAGCACCGGGGGCGGAGAGACCCAGTACTTC. The gene calls are TRBV19 and TRBJ2-5; the D call may be TRBD1 or TRBD2 (6 bases each). The CDR3 totals 13 residues. The V end lost 6 bases, the J end lost 4 bases, and 12 bases lay between the germline ends. Germline-derived CDR1 and CDR2 are LNHDA and SQIVND (reference sequence).

In this sample, this clone turned up a few times. The chain recombines TRBV20-1 with TRBJ2-5; D is ambiguous. This CDR3 contains 10 residues. Trimming took 6 bases from V and 0 from J, leaving 2 bases between them. CDR1 DFQATT and CDR2 SNEGSKA come from the germline V gene (reference sequence). The CDR3 DNA reads as TGCAGTGCCCACCAAGAGACCCAGTACTTC. Protein: CSAHQETQYF.

V gene TRBV4-2 combines with J gene TRBJ2-1, with a possible D match to TRBD2 (5 bases). V was trimmed by 4 bases and J by 6 bases, leaving 19 bases between them. CDR3 length: 16 residues. CDR1 and CDR2 from the germline V gene are LGHNA and YNFKEQ. The CDR3 DNA is TGTGCCAGCAGCCGGGGAAAAGGACTGGACCTCAATGAGCAGTTCTTC. Its translation: CASSRGKGLDLNEQFF.

The genes are TRBV27 and TRBJ1-1, with D unresolved. Germline V lookup: CDR1 MNHEY, CDR2 SMNVEV (reference sequence). This CDR3 contains 15 residues. With 4 bases removed from V and 0 bases from J, the gap between germline ends came to 12 bases. CDR3 sequence: CASSSLWGMNTEAFF. The CDR3 coding sequence is TGTGCCAGCAGTTCCCTATGGGGAATGAACACTGAAGCTTTCTTT.

The gene calls are TRBV6-1 and TRBJ2-1, with 7 positions matching TRBD1. The trim removed 6 bases at V and 7 bases at J, leaving 6 bases unmatched. The CDR3 sequence is 13 residues long. Germline CDR1 and CDR2: MNHNS and SASEGT. The CDR3 here is CASRGTVGNEQFF. The CDR3 DNA reads as TGTGCCAGCAGGGGGACAGTAGGGAATGAGCAGTTCTTC.

The chain uses TRBV6-1 and TRBJ2-1; 11 positions agree with TRBD2. V shed 5 bases and J 10 bases; nucleotides not matched to a gene: 10. The CDR3 has 15 amino acids. Germline CDR1 MNHNS, CDR2 SASEGT. Written as DNA, the CDR3 is TGTGCCAGCAGTCAGACTAGCGGGACCAGTGCCGAGCAGTTCTTC. Translated: CASSQTSGTSAEQFF.

The V call is TRBV4-2, the J call TRBJ2-7; 7 nucleotides match TRBD1. V was pared by 2 bases and J by 1 base, with 5 bases of the junction left unmatched. In germline, CDR1 is LGHNA, CDR2 YNFKEQ. The CDR3 extends over 15 amino acids. In nucleotides, the CDR3 is TGTGCCAGCAGCCAACCCGGGACAGAATCCTACGAGCAGTACTTC. It encodes CASSQPGTESYEQYF.

The gene calls are TRBV5-4 and TRBJ2-1, with 8 bases fitting TRBD1. The CDR3 is 14 residues long. CDR1 is SGHNT and CDR2 is YYREEE in the germline V gene (reference sequence). With 4 bases clipped from V and 8 bases from J, the junction kept 8 bases outside the gene matches. The CDR3 DNA reads as TGTGCCAGCAGCCACAGCGACAGGGGCGATGAGCAGTTCTTC. This sequence encodes CASSHSDRGDEQFF.

The V gene is TRBV28, the J gene TRBJ2-6, with D perhaps TRBD1 or TRBD2 (5 bases each). V was cut by 6 bases and J by 0 bases, with 12 bases left in between. Germline CDR1 MDHEN, CDR2 SYDVKM. This CDR3 spans 16 amino acids. The CDR3 loop reads CASRRDQGSGANVLTF. CDR3 coding DNA: TGTGCCAGCAGACGGGACCAGGGCTCTGGGGCCAACGTCCTGACTTTC.

Concerning this clone: Within the sample, other DNA sequences also encode this same CDR3. V is TRBV29-1 and J is TRBJ2-2; TRBD2 matches at 7 bases. V was clipped by 6 bases and J by 5 bases; unmatched bases: 9. The CDR3 runs to 14 residues. Germline CDR1 SQVTM, CDR2 ANQGSEA. The CDR3 DNA is TGCAGCGTGGATGGGAGGGGTCGGACCGGGGAGCTGTTTTTT. Protein sequence: CSVDGRGRTGELFF.

J is TRBJ2-6 and V is TRBV11-2; D call uncertain. CDR1 is SGHAT, CDR2 FQNNGV, per germline. This CDR3 comprises 18 residues. The V and J ends lost 5 bases and 0 bases respectively, with 17 bases between them. The chain's CDR3 is CASSPRLTESSGANVLTF. The CDR3 DNA is TGTGCCAGCAGCCCGCGGCTCACAGAGTCCTCTGGGGCCAACGTCCTGACTTTC.

This clone was seen once. V usage is TRBV7-8 and J usage is TRBJ2-1; no reliable D call. V shed 1 base and J shed 2 bases, with 9 bases lying between them. The germline gives CDR1 SGHVS, CDR2 FQNEAQ. This CDR3 has 15 residues. The CDR3 is CASSLVREAYNEQFF. Written as DNA, the CDR3 is TGTGCCAGCAGCTTAGTGCGAGAGGCCTACAATGAGCAGTTCTTC.

This chain joins TRBV12-5 and TRBJ1-1, with D uncertain. The CDR3 has 13 amino acids. Germline CDR1 LGHNT, CDR2 FRNRAP. The V end lost 0 bases, the J end lost 4 bases, and 6 bases lay between the germline ends. This CDR3 reads CASGLVPFTEAFF. The CDR3 DNA reads TGTGCTAGTGGTTTGGTACCATTCACTGAAGCTTTCTTT.

In this sample, this clone turned up once. This chain joins TRBV11-2 and TRBJ2-3; TRBD1 matches 7 bases. The CDR3 consists of 15 residues. The V and J ends lost 5 bases and 0 bases, in that order; junction bases with no gene match: 5. Germline CDR1 reads SGHAT; CDR2 reads FQNNGV. The DNA for the CDR3 is TGTGCCAGCAGCAGGGACAGTTCTAGCACAGATACGCAGTATTTT. It translates to CASSRDSSSTDTQYF.